The 17 T cell receptor beta chains presented below share a single source sample, sequenced in a study of T cells after yellow fever vaccination. TCRdb recomputed calls from the 5' RACE reads with MiXCR, one row per CDR3 protein. This table holds 280,000 or so distinct CDR3 sequences, 8.7% found once. Specimen: CD4+ T cells sorted from PBMCs, collected 5 days after the yellow fever booster vaccination. The receptors here all came from a man between 18 and 35 years old who received the YFV17D yellow fever vaccine.

This clonotype was counted at least ten times. The chain combines TRBV5-4 with TRBJ2-1; D gene uncertain. The CDR3 runs 16 residues. The germline V and J ends were trimmed by 4 bases and 0 bases, with 14 bases remaining between them. Germline CDR1 is SGHNT and CDR2 is YYREEE (reference sequence). The CDR3 sequence: CASSDGPGLSYNEQFF. For the CDR3, the DNA is TGTGCCAGCAGCGATGGTCCGGGCCTCTCCTACAATGAGCAGTTCTTC.

As concerns this clonotype: A much larger clonotype is one base distant, so this may be a read error. The rearrangement joins TRBV12-3 or TRBV12-4 to TRBJ2-1; D gene ambiguous. The CDR3 runs 10 residues. V was trimmed by 8 bases and J by 3 bases, leaving 2 bases between them. The CDR3 region is CASGYNEQFF. In DNA, the CDR3 is TGTGCCAGCGGCTACAATGAGCAGTTCTTC.

The genes are TRBV5-1 and TRBJ1-1; weak D call: TRBD1 (6 bases). V was cut by 5 bases and J by 1 base, with 9 bases left in between. In germline, CDR1 is SGHRS, CDR2 YFSETQ. The CDR3 is 13 amino acids. The CDR3 DNA reads as TGCGCCAGCAGACAGGGTGGGAACACTGAAGCTTTCTTT. Protein: CASRQGGNTEAFF. The variable domain in full, with the rest retrieved from reference TRBV5-1 and TRBJ1-1, is KAGVTQTPRYLIKTRGQQVTLSCSPISGHRSVSWYQQTPGQGLQFLFEYFSETQRNKGNFPGRFSGRQFSNSRSEMNVSTLELGDSALYLCASRQGGNTEAFFGQGTRLTVV.

Comment on this clonotype: A much larger clone is a single base away; this may be a read error. The chain joins TRBV7-2 to TRBJ2-2; 7 bases align to TRBD2. The CDR3 is 16 residues long. Germline trimming cut 4 bases from V and 1 base from J; bases unmatched to any gene: 6. In germline, CDR1 is SGHTA, CDR2 FQGNSA. CDR3 amino acids: CASSWLGGWNTGELFF. DNA for the CDR3: TGTGCCAGCAGCTGGCTGGGGGGGTGGAACACCGGGGAGCTGTTTTTT.

The rearrangement joins TRBV11-2 to TRBJ2-3; D gene ambiguous. The CDR3 totals 11 residues. Per germline, CDR1 SGHAT and CDR2 FQNNGV. V was trimmed by 5 bases and J by 8 bases, leaving 8 bases between them. The CDR3 sequence: CASSRRSTQYF. CDR3 sequence (DNA): TGTGCCAGCAGCAGACGTTCTACGCAGTATTTT.

This clonotype has more than one count but fewer than ten. The rearrangement links TRBV7-3 to TRBJ2-7, with 7 nucleotides matching TRBD2. Germline V CDR1 and CDR2: SGHTA, FQGTGA. CDR3 length: 14 amino acids. The J segment lost 4 bases and the V segment lost 5 bases, leaving 8 bases of the junction unmatched. The CDR3 is CASSRRGVLYEQYF. For the CDR3, the DNA is TGTGCCAGCAGCCGCCGGGGGGTTCTTTACGAGCAGTACTTC. The variable domain in full, completed from reference TRBV7-3 and TRBJ2-7, reads GAGVSQTPSNKVTEKGKYVELRCDPISGHTALYWYRQSLGQGPEFLIYFQGTGAADDSGLPNDRFFAVRPEGSVSTLKIQRTERGDSAVYLCASSRRGVLYEQYFGPGTRLTVT.

This clonotype occurred many times. J is TRBJ2-7 and V is TRBV5-1, with D perhaps given as TRBD1 or TRBD2 (6 bases each). Trimming removed 4 bases from V and 6 bases from J, with 23 bases in between. Germline CDR1 SGHRS, CDR2 YFSETQ. The CDR3 length is 16 residues. The chain's CDR3 is CASSPQPQGMGGEQYF. The DNA for the CDR3 is TGCGCCAGCAGCCCCCAGCCCCAGGGGATGGGAGGCGAGCAGTACTTC.

CDR3 DNA: TGCGCCAGCAGCTGGAGACCGGGACTAGGAGGGGAGCTGTTTTTT. It codes for CASSWRPGLGGELFF. This chain joins TRBV5-1 and TRBJ2-2; 8 bases match TRBD2. CDR3 length equals 15 residues. The germline V gene encodes CDR1 SGHRS and CDR2 YFSETQ. The junction had 9 bases not matched to a gene; V was cut back by 3 bases and J by 8 bases.

The CDR3 region has the DNA TGTGCCAGCAGTTTCTTGCGGGGAACGCAGTATTTT. This codes for CASSFLRGTQYF. V is TRBV12-3 or TRBV12-4 and J is TRBJ2-3; weak D call: TRBD2 (6 bases). V dropped 3 bases and J dropped 9 bases, with 10 bases sitting between them. CDR3 length: 12 amino acids.

This clonotype has a count of ten or more. The chain employs TRBV7-2 and TRBJ1-3; D not certain. The germline CDR1 and CDR2 sequences are SGHTA and FQGNSA. V was clipped by 5 bases and J by 0 bases, with 11 bases between them. This CDR3 contains 15 residues. CDR3 loop: CASSPGPFSGNTIYF. The CDR3, as DNA: TGTGCCAGCAGCCCCGGCCCCTTCTCTGGAAACACCATATATTTT.

The chain links TRBV6-5 to TRBJ2-2, with D possibly being TRBD1 or TRBD2 (5 bases each). The CDR3 covers 15 residues. V was cut by 6 bases and J by 5 bases, with 16 bases left in between. Germline CDR1 reads MNHEY; CDR2 reads SVGAGI. The chain's CDR3 is CASRLVGARTGELFF. The CDR3 DNA follows: TGTGCCAGCAGACTAGTTGGGGCGAGGACCGGGGAGCTGTTTTTT.

This chain connects TRBV4-3 to TRBJ2-7; 7 bases match TRBD1. Germline loops: CDR1 LGHNA, CDR2 YSLEER. J gave up 3 bases and V 4 bases, and 6 bases lay outside the gene matches. CDR3 size: 14 residues. CDR3 in amino acids: CASSLGGQDYEQYF. DNA of the CDR3: TGCGCCAGCAGCCTAGGCGGACAGGACTACGAGCAGTACTTC.

The genes are TRBV7-2 and TRBJ2-5; the match to TRBD2 covers 9 bases. The CDR3 runs to 15 residues. CDR1 and CDR2 (germline): SGHTA, FQGNSA. The trim removed 5 bases at V and 9 bases at J, leaving 13 bases unmatched. CDR3 sequence (DNA): TGTGCCAGCAGCCAACCCCCTAGCGGGGTAGGGGCCCAGTACTTC. It codes for CASSQPPSGVGAQYF.

The chain uses TRBV2 and TRBJ2-3; D is unclear. CDR3 length equals 12 residues. With 0 bases removed from V and 4 bases from J, the gap between germline ends came to 2 bases. CDR1 and CDR2 (germline): SNHLY, FYNNEI. CDR3 in amino acids: CASSEASDTQYF. The CDR3 coding sequence is TGTGCCAGCAGTGAAGCTTCAGATACGCAGTATTTT.

This clonotype was found a few times. The genes are TRBV24-1 and TRBJ2-3; TRBD2 matches at 7 bases. J was trimmed by 3 bases and V by 6 bases; bases with no gene match: 8. CDR1 KGHDR and CDR2 SFDVKD come from the germline V gene. There are 15 residues in the CDR3. The CDR3 sequence: CATSPGAGRTDTQYF. CDR3 nucleotide sequence: TGTGCCACCAGTCCGGGAGCGGGGCGTACAGATACGCAGTATTTT.

The table lists this clonotype with a few counts. The J gene is TRBJ1-2, the V gene TRBV6-5; 9 bases map to TRBD1. The CDR3 totals 13 residues. Unmatched junction bases numbered 1, after V lost 8 bases and J lost 0 bases. Germline V lookup: CDR1 MNHEY, CDR2 SVGAGI. This CDR3 is CASGDRANYGYTF. The CDR3 DNA reads TGTGCCAGCGGGGACAGGGCTAACTATGGCTACACCTTC.

This chain connects TRBV27 to TRBJ2-2; TRBD1 matches 8 bases. J gave up 7 bases and V 6 bases, and 4 bases lay outside the gene matches. The CDR3 covers 13 residues. The V gene's germline CDR1 is MNHEY and CDR2 SMNVEV (reference sequence). CDR3 protein: CASSPQGGGELFF. In DNA form, the CDR3 reads TGTGCCAGCAGCCCACAGGGGGGCGGGGAGCTGTTTTTT.